Presented here are 3 T cell receptor beta chains from one specimen sequenced in a study of post-analysis software for immune sequencing data. Tagging with unique molecular identifiers was a feature of the TCR beta cDNA libraries. One entry per CDR3 protein results from TCRdb running MiXCR on the PCR reads. The sample holds about 620,000 distinct CDR3 sequences, roughly 47% seen once. These receptors are not linked to any known antigen. Study-wide results and caveats: TRBV segments more frequent in patients than in controls numbered several and included TRBV5-6, TRBV5-1 and TRBV20-1.

The specimen sequenced was blood. These receptors were collected from a girl aged 5 to 17 with multiple sclerosis.

This clonotype has only a few counts. The chain couples TRBV7-9 to TRBJ1-1; D remains unclear. The length of the CDR3 is 12 residues. V gave up 4 bases and J gave up 4 bases, with 7 bases separating them. The germline V gene encodes CDR1 SEHNR and CDR2 FQNEAQ (reference sequence). The CDR3 region is CASSSDFTEAFF. Here the CDR3 DNA reads TGTGCCAGCAGCTCGGACTTCACTGAAGCTTTCTTT.

The genes are TRBV28 and TRBJ2-3; 10 positions agree with TRBD1. The germline V gene has CDR1 MDHEN and CDR2 SYDVKM. Trimming took 9 bases from V and 6 from J; bases not matched to a gene: 12. The CDR3 consists of 15 residues. CDR3 residues: CASNLRTGGDDTQYF. CDR3 bases: TGTGCCAGTAATTTAAGGACAGGGGGAGATGATACGCAGTATTTT.

This clonotype showed up just a few times. The J gene is TRBJ2-3, the V gene TRBV6-6; D is unclear. V was trimmed by 5 bases and J by 2 bases, leaving 11 bases between them. This CDR3 contains 14 residues. Germline values: CDR1 MNHNY, CDR2 SVGAGI (reference sequence). CDR3 in DNA: TGTGCCAGCAGTCCACGTCGCTCCACAGATACGCAGTATTTT. Translation: CASSPRRSTDTQYF.